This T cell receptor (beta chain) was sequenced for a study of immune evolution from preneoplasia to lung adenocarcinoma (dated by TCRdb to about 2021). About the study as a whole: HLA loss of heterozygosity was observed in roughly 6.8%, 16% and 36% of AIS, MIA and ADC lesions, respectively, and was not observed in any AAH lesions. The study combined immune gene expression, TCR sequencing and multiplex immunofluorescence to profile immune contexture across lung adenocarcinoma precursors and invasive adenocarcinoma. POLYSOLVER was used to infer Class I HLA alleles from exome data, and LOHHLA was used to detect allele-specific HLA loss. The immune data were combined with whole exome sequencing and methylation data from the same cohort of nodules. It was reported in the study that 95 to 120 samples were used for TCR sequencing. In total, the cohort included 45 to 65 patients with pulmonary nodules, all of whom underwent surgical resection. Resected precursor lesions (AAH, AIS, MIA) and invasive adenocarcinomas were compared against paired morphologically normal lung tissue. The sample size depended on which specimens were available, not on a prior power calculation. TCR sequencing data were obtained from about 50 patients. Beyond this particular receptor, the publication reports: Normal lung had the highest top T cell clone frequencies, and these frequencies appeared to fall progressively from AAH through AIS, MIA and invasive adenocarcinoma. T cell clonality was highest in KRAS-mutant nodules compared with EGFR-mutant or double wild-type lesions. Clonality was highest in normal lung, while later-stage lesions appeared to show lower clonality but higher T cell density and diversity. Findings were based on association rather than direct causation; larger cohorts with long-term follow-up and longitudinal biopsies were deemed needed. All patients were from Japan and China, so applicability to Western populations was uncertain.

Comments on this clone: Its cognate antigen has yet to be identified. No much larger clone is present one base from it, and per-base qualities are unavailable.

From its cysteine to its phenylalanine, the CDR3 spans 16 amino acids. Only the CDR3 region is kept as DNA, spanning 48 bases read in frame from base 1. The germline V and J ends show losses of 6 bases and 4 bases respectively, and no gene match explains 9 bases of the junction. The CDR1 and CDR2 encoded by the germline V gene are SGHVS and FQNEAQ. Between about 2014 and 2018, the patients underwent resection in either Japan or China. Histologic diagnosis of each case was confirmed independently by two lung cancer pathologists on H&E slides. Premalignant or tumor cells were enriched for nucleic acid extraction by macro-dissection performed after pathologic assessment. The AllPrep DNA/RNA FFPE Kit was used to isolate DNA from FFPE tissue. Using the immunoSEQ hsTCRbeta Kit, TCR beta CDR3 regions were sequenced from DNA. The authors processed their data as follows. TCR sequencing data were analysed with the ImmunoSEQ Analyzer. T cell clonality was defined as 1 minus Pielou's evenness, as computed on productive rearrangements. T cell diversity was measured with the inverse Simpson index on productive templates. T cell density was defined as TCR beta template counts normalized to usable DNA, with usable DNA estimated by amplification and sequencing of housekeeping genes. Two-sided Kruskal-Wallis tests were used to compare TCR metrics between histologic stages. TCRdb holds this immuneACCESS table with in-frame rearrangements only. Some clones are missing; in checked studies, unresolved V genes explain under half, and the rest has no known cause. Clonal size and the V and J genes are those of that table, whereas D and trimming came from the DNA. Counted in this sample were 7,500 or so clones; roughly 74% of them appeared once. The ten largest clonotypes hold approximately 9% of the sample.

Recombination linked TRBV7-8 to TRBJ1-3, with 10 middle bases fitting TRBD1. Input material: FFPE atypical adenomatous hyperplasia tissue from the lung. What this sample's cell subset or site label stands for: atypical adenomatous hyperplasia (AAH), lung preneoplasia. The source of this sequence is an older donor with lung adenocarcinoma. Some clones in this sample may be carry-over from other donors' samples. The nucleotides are TGTGCCAGCAGTACCAGACAGGGGGCTGACGGAAACACCATATATTTT. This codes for CASSTRQGADGNTIYF.